Presented here are 31 T cell receptor beta chains from one specimen sequenced in a study of vaccination and CD4 T cells after COVID-19. No antigen has been assigned to these receptors. CD4+ T cells that had been cultured provided DNA sequenced with the Oncomine TCR Beta short-read assay. TCRdb processed the PCR reads anew with MiXCR; each CDR3 protein has one entry. The table records about 25,000 distinct CDR3 sequences, roughly 27% of them present only once. Time point indicated: late sampling 161 to 241 days after vaccination in a few convalescent patients. The treatment denotes: roughly 11-day PBMC culture with coronavirus spike peptide pools or control peptides (ViraFEST assay). Sequencing was performed on CD4+ T cells from blood, cultured in vitro, taken about 7 months after SARS-CoV-2 vaccination. These receptor sequences come from a human donor who had recovered from COVID-19.

Only a few counts were recorded for this clonotype. The chain has TRBV7-8 and TRBJ1-2; TRBD1 agrees at 11 bases. The germline V gene encodes CDR1 SGHVS and CDR2 FQNEAQ. CDR3 length: 14 amino acids. The trim removed 5 bases at V and 3 bases at J, leaving 2 bases unmatched. Here the CDR3 reads CASSPDRGHYGYTF. CDR3 sequence (DNA): TGTGCCAGCAGCCCGGACAGGGGGCACTATGGCTACACCTTC.

V is TRBV20-1 and J is TRBJ1-5; D call uncertain. V lost 0 bases to trimming and J lost 0 bases, with 12 bases between them. The CDR3 has 16 amino acids. CDR1 and CDR2 (germline): DFQATT, SNEGSKA (reference sequence). The CDR3 DNA is TGCAGTGCTAGAGATTGGGCAGCATATAGCAATCAGCCCCAGCATTTT. Its protein is CSARDWAAYSNQPQHF.

V usage is TRBV7-9 and J usage is TRBJ2-1, with 8 bases identical to TRBD2. The trim removed 2 bases at V and 7 bases at J, leaving 7 bases unmatched. The V gene's germline CDR1 is SEHNR and CDR2 FQNEAQ (reference sequence). This CDR3 has 15 residues. The CDR3 loop reads CASSLSQREKNEQFF. As DNA, the CDR3 is TGTGCCAGCAGCTTATCCCAGCGGGAGAAGAATGAGCAGTTCTTC.

The rearrangement links TRBV20-1 to TRBJ1-1, with TRBD1 identical over 9 bases. The CDR3 runs 16 residues. Germline V lookup: CDR1 DFQATT, CDR2 SNEGSKA (reference sequence). CDR3 nucleotides: TGCAATACACTCCAGGGACAGGGAATTTGGGACACTGAAGCTTTCTTT. It is translated as CNTLQGQGIWDTEAFF.

This clonotype was seen more than once but under ten times. The chain combines TRBV20-1 with TRBJ2-1; 11 nucleotides agree with TRBD2. Germline assignment: CDR1 DFQATT and CDR2 SNEGSKA (reference sequence). The CDR3 spans 13 residues. V dropped 2 bases and J dropped 10; count of bases not matched to a gene: 4. The CDR3 sequence is CSARRLAGREQFF. CDR3 nucleotide sequence: TGCAGTGCTAGACGACTAGCGGGAAGGGAGCAGTTCTTC.

This chain uses TRBV5-4 with TRBJ2-3, with D uncertain. The germline CDR1 and CDR2 sequences are SGHNT and YYREEE (reference sequence). The ends were cut back, 6 bases at V and 2 bases at J, with 7 bases in the middle. The CDR3 is 12 residues long. This CDR3 reads CASNRDTDTQYF. CDR3 coding DNA: TGTGCCAGCAATAGGGACACAGATACGCAGTATTTT.

This clonotype came up a few times. V and J are TRBV6-5 and TRBJ1-5; no reliable D call. V was cut by 0 bases and J by 4 bases, with 4 bases left in between. The CDR3 sequence is 13 residues long. Germline V gene data show CDR1 as MNHEY and CDR2 as SVGAGI. CDR3 protein: CASSYSKNQPQHF. CDR3 coding DNA: TGTGCCAGCAGTTACTCTAAGAATCAGCCCCAGCATTTT.

This clonotype has only a few counts. This sequence joins TRBV27 and TRBJ2-7; 12 nucleotides align to TRBD2. Germline-derived CDR1 and CDR2 are MNHEY and SMNVEV (reference sequence). V dropped 5 bases and J dropped 4; count of bases not matched to a gene: 9. The CDR3 is made up of 16 amino acids. CDR3 DNA sequence: TGTGCCAGCAGTGCCCTAGCGGGAGGGCCCGGTTACGAGCAGTACTTC. This codes for CASSALAGGPGYEQYF.

The chain links TRBV6-2 or TRBV6-3 to TRBJ2-5, with 7 positions matching TRBD2. CDR3 length: 14 amino acids. The V and J ends lost 5 bases and 1 base, in that order; junction bases with no gene match: 4. Germline CDR1 reads MNHEY; CDR2 reads SVGEGT. The CDR3 DNA reads as TGTGCCAGCAGTCCAAGACTAGCCCAAGAGACCCAGTACTTC. Protein: CASSPRLAQETQYF.

The V call is TRBV2, the J call TRBJ1-2; D gene unclear. The CDR3 is made up of 12 amino acids. Germline loops: CDR1 SNHLY, CDR2 FYNNEI. The V end lost 7 bases, the J end lost 4 bases, and 10 bases lay between the germline ends. The CDR3 region has the DNA TGTGCCAGCACCGATGACGTCTATGGCTACACCTTC. It is translated as CASTDDVYGYTF.

The chain combines TRBV20-1 with TRBJ2-3; 11 bases map to TRBD2. CDR3 size: 14 residues. The J segment lost 1 base and the V segment lost 3 bases, leaving 0 bases of the junction unmatched. CDR1 and CDR2 (germline): DFQATT, SNEGSKA (reference sequence). The CDR3: CSARGLAGTDTQYF. The CDR3 DNA reads TGCAGTGCTAGGGGACTAGCGGGCACAGATACGCAGTATTTT.

The rearrangement joins TRBV4-3 to TRBJ1-1, with D uncertain. The CDR3 covers 13 residues. V lost 1 base and J lost 0, with 3 bases in between. Per the germline V gene, CDR1 is LGHNA and CDR2 is YSLEER. The CDR3 region has the DNA TGCGCCAGCAGCCAAGTTATGAACACTGAAGCTTTCTTT. Protein: CASSQVMNTEAFF.

The chain joins TRBV20-1 to TRBJ2-3; 11 nucleotides match TRBD2. This CDR3 spans 16 amino acids. Germline V gene sequence: CDR1 DFQATT, CDR2 SNEGSKA (reference sequence). V lost 2 bases and J lost 1; bases outside the gene matches: 5. CDR3 sequence reads: CSARTSGSWGTDTQYF. In nucleotides, the CDR3 is TGCAGTGCTAGAACTAGCGGGAGTTGGGGCACAGATACGCAGTATTTT.

This rearrangement joins TRBV20-1 to TRBJ2-3; 9 positions match TRBD1. The CDR3 loop spans 14 amino acids. V shed 4 bases, J shed 4 bases, and the junction held 6 bases outside the gene matches. Germline CDR1 reads DFQATT; CDR2 reads SNEGSKA (reference sequence). In DNA, the CDR3 is TGCAGTGCTACGGGACAGGGTCCCCCAGATACGCAGTATTTT. Encoded protein: CSATGQGPPDTQYF.

V and J are TRBV20-1 and TRBJ1-5; D is ambiguous. The germline V gene has CDR1 DFQATT and CDR2 SNEGSKA (reference sequence). CDR3 size: 15 residues. V lost 0 bases to trimming and J lost 0 bases, with 9 bases between them. Written as DNA, the CDR3 is TGCAGTGCTAGAGATATGAGCTATAGCAATCAGCCCCAGCATTTT. It is translated as CSARDMSYSNQPQHF.

The rearrangement joins TRBV28 to TRBJ2-1, with a possible D match to TRBD2 (6 bases). The length of the CDR3 is 15 residues. CDR1 and CDR2 from the germline V gene are MDHEN and SYDVKM. Trimming shortened V by 4 bases and J by 7 bases, and 17 bases separated the two germline ends. The CDR3 nucleotides are TGTGCCAGCAGTTCTCCGGGACTCCGGACGAATGAGCAGTTCTTC. This translates into CASSSPGLRTNEQFF. Drawing the rest from reference TRBV28 and TRBJ2-1, the complete variable domain is DVKVTQSSRYLVKRTGEKVFLECVQDMDHENMFWYRQDPGLGLRLIYFSYDVKMKEKGDIPEGYSVSREKKERFSLILESASTNQTSMYLCASSSPGLRTNEQFFGPGTRLTVL.

In its sample, this clonotype was seen a few times. The CDR3 DNA follows: TGTGCCAGCAGCTTAGGACAGGCCTACAATGAGCAGTTCTTC. It yields the protein CASSLGQAYNEQFF. The rearrangement joins TRBV7-9 to TRBJ2-1; maybe TRBD1 (6 bases). The germline V gene has CDR1 SEHNR and CDR2 FQNEAQ (reference sequence). There are 14 residues in the CDR3. Trimming stripped 1 base from V and 2 bases from J, with 6 bases between.

This clonotype has just a few counts. The V gene is TRBV15, the J gene TRBJ2-7; D not resolved. CDR3 length: 13 amino acids. Trimming cost V 0 bases and J 2 bases, with 5 bases left between them. CDR1 is LNHNV and CDR2 is YYDKDF in the germline V gene (reference sequence). The CDR3 region is CATSRDAPYEQYF. CDR3 nucleotides: TGTGCCACCAGCAGAGACGCTCCCTACGAGCAGTACTTC.

The chain has TRBV28 and TRBJ1-5; D is ambiguous. V lost 3 bases to trimming and J lost 9 bases, with 12 bases between them. The CDR3 is 13 amino acids. The germline CDR1 and CDR2 sequences are MDHEN and SYDVKM. In nucleotides, the CDR3 is TGTGCCAGCAGTTTTACGGGCTCAGCGCCCCAGCATTTT. Translated, it gives CASSFTGSAPQHF.

The chain employs TRBV28 and TRBJ1-1; the match to TRBD1 covers 7 bases. This CDR3 spans 11 amino acids. Germline values: CDR1 MDHEN, CDR2 SYDVKM. The trim removed 4 bases at V and 11 bases at J, leaving 4 bases unmatched. CDR3: CASSYRDSAFF. The CDR3 nucleotides are TGTGCCAGCAGTTACCGGGACAGTGCTTTCTTT.

The chain joins TRBV24-1 to TRBJ2-2; D unclear. Germline CDR1 reads KGHDR; CDR2 reads SFDVKD. V lost 4 bases and J 8 bases, leaving 16 bases between the germline ends. The CDR3 runs 15 residues. The CDR3 region is CATSDSLGIRGELFF. The CDR3 bases are TGTGCCACCAGTGACTCGCTAGGGATTCGGGGGGAGCTGTTTTTT.

The chain has TRBV6-1 and TRBJ2-1; 10 nucleotides align to TRBD2. Germline CDR1 reads MNHNS; CDR2 reads SASEGT. V lost 8 bases, J lost 8 bases, and 12 bases stayed unmatched. This CDR3 region has 15 residues. The CDR3 protein is CASAAPGLASDEQFF. CDR3 sequence (DNA): TGTGCCAGCGCTGCACCGGGACTAGCGTCCGATGAGCAGTTCTTC.

The CDR3 spells CASSLSSLKTGDSGAFEQYF. As DNA, the CDR3 is TGTGCCAGCAGCTTATCGTCTCTTAAAACAGGGGACTCCGGTGCCTTCGAGCAGTACTTC. The chain employs TRBV7-2 and TRBJ2-7, with a possible D match to TRBD1 (7 bases). V lost 2 bases and J lost 6, with 32 bases in between. This CDR3 has 20 amino acids. The germline V gene has CDR1 SGHTA and CDR2 FQGNSA.

The chain employs TRBV6-1 and TRBJ2-1; D possibly corresponds to TRBD2 (6 bases). CDR3 length equals 16 residues. CDR1 and CDR2 from the germline V gene are MNHNS and SASEGT. V was cut by 6 bases and J by 7 bases, with 22 bases left in between. CDR3 nucleotide sequence: TGTGCCAGCAGAATCAAATGGGGGGTGGGGGTAAATGAGCAGTTCTTC. Its protein is CASRIKWGVGVNEQFF.

This chain's CDR3 is CSAPRPGRAGVAGELFF. In DNA, the CDR3 is TGCAGTGCTCCCCGCCCCGGGAGGGCCGGCGTAGCCGGGGAGCTGTTTTTT. The chain uses TRBV20-1 and TRBJ2-2; 8 bases align to TRBD2. V shed 5 bases and J 6 bases; nucleotides not matched to a gene: 17. The CDR3 spans 17 residues. In germline, CDR1 is DFQATT, CDR2 SNEGSKA (reference sequence).

J is TRBJ2-7 and V is TRBV7-6, with 8 bases matching TRBD1. The CDR3 sequence is 16 residues long. V shed 3 bases, J shed 2 bases, and the junction held 9 bases outside the gene matches. Germline V gene data show CDR1 as SGHVS and CDR2 as FNYEAQ. This CDR3 reads CASSFASTGVTYEQYF. CDR3 bases: TGTGCCAGCAGCTTTGCTTCGACAGGGGTAACCTACGAGCAGTACTTC.

The V call is TRBV25-1, the J call TRBJ2-1; 7 bases are shared with TRBD2. The CDR3 has 18 residues. Germline V lookup: CDR1 MGHDK, CDR2 SYGVNS. Trimming cost V 3 bases and J 0 bases; bases outside gene matches: 11. The CDR3 sequence: CASSEGKGLAVSYNEQFF. CDR3 nucleotides: TGTGCCAGCAGTGAGGGAAAGGGGCTAGCGGTCTCCTACAATGAGCAGTTCTTC. The full variable domain, its missing parts supplied by reference TRBV25-1 and TRBJ2-1, is EADIYQTPRYLVIGTGKKITLECSQTMGHDKMYWYQQDPGMELHLIHYSYGVNSTEKGDLSSESTVSRIRTEHFPLTLESARPSHTSQYLCASSEGKGLAVSYNEQFFGPGTRLTVL.

This clonotype was detected a few times. The J gene is TRBJ2-7, the V gene TRBV6-1; 7 bases match TRBD2. V lost 5 bases and J lost 4; bases outside the gene matches: 8. CDR1 is MNHNS and CDR2 is SASEGT in the germline V gene. The CDR3 contains 14 residues. Here the CDR3 reads CASSTSSGGYEQYF. CDR3 coding DNA: TGTGCCAGCAGTACCTCTAGCGGTGGATACGAGCAGTACTTC.

This sequence joins TRBV2 and TRBJ2-2; 10 nucleotides line up with TRBD1. The CDR3 sequence is 16 residues long. CDR1 is SNHLY, CDR2 FYNNEI, per germline. The V gene end was trimmed by 4 bases and the J gene end by 5 bases; junction bases not matched to a gene: 7. The CDR3 sequence: CASSGDRGLVTGELFF. DNA of the CDR3: TGTGCCAGCAGTGGAGACAGGGGGCTAGTAACCGGGGAGCTGTTTTTT.

The chain uses TRBV5-6 and TRBJ2-5, with 10 bases identical to TRBD1. The CDR3 consists of 16 residues. The ends lost 2 bases at V and 5 bases at J; junction bases unmatched: 9. The germline CDR1 and CDR2 sequences are SGHDT and YYEEEE. Here the CDR3 reads CASSFRQGASHETQYF. CDR3 bases: TGTGCCAGCAGCTTCCGACAGGGGGCGAGTCACGAGACCCAGTACTTC.

V usage is TRBV28 and J usage is TRBJ1-5; TRBD1 matches 9 bases. CDR3 length: 17 amino acids. V shed 5 bases, J shed 3 bases, and the junction held 11 bases outside the gene matches. CDR1 and CDR2 from the germline V gene are MDHEN and SYDVKM. In DNA, the CDR3 is TGTGCCAGCAGTCCAAACAGGGGGCATCGTATCAATCAGCCCCAGCATTTT. This encodes CASSPNRGHRINQPQHF.